This TCR beta chain is from a study of T-cell reconstitution after alpha-beta-depleted transplantation in children. V was pared by 5 bases and J by 0 bases, with 14 bases between. Germline CDR1 and CDR2: SGHTA and FQGTGA. The CDR3 sequence is 16 residues long. Preparation of the TCRbeta library involved a method that used unique molecular identifiers. TCRdb ran MiXCR on the PCR reads and lists one entry per CDR3 protein. The data contain under 750,000 distinct CDR3 sequences, under 25% of them singletons. Points from the study as a whole: The origin of alpha-beta T cells about two months after transplant was reportedly several hundred expanded graft clones. Counts and diversity of T cells one year after transplant came mostly from newly produced T cells. Surviving recipient T cells and thymic progenitors underlay high day-60 TCRbeta diversity in some patients.

There are a few counts of this clonotype. The antigen remains unidentified. The receptor was isolated from a boy in the first two years of life who had a stem cell transplant for acute myeloid leukemia, so the T cells may come from the graft donor. The V call is TRBV7-3, the J call TRBJ2-1; tentatively, D is TRBD2 (6 bases). Sequenced here: PBMCs, mostly from graft donor cells, sampled 360 days after TCRalphabeta/CD19-depleted stem cell transplant. Written as DNA, the CDR3 is TGTGCCAGCAGCCCACCTGGGGGGAGCTCCTACAATGAGCAGTTCTTC. Amino acid sequence: CASSPPGGSSYNEQFF. The entire variable domain, with the rest obtained from reference TRBV7-3 and TRBJ2-1, is as follows: GAGVSQTPSNKVTEKGKYVELRCDPISGHTALYWYRQSLGQGPEFLIYFQGTGAADDSGLPNDRFFAVRPEGSVSTLKIQRTERGDSAVYLCASSPPGGSSYNEQFFGPGTRLTVL.